This passage covers 5 T cell receptor beta chains from one sample sequenced in a study of T cell responses to AZD1222 COVID-19 vaccine. Generated by immunoSEQ multiplex PCR, the TCRdb table keeps only in-frame clones and is missing some. The sample lists under 200,000 clones; around 90% were seen once. The material sequenced was peripheral blood, taken on day 0 of MenACWY control vaccination. These receptors were collected from an adult in good health.

This chain links TRBV27 with TRBJ2-7, with 8 bases lining up with TRBD1. This CDR3 has 15 amino acids. The germline gives CDR1 MNHEY, CDR2 SMNVEV (reference sequence). V shed 4 bases, J shed 3 bases, and the junction held 8 bases outside the gene matches. CDR3 in amino acids: CASSSRPGGFYEQYF. In DNA, the CDR3 is TGTGCCAGCAGTTCCCGGCCAGGGGGCTTCTACGAGCAGTACTTC.

The chain employs TRBV28 and TRBJ1-6; the match to TRBD1 covers 9 bases. Germline-derived CDR1 and CDR2 are MDHEN and SYDVKM. V was pared by 6 bases and J by 5 bases, with 20 bases of the junction left unmatched. CDR3 length: 20 amino acids. The CDR3 loop reads CASSRTGTGKLVGDNSPLHF. CDR3 nucleotides: TGTGCCAGCAGCCGAACCGGGACAGGGAAGCTTGTTGGGGATAATTCACCCCTCCACTTT.

The gene calls are TRBV11-3 and TRBJ2-6; D is undetermined. The CDR3 is made up of 13 amino acids. V lost 3 bases and J lost 4, with 4 bases in between. Per the germline V gene, CDR1 is SGHNT and CDR2 is YENEEA. This CDR3 reads CASSFDGANVLTF. CDR3 sequence (DNA): TGTGCCAGCAGCTTCGACGGGGCCAACGTCCTGACTTTC.

The genes are TRBV27 and TRBJ2-7; 8 bases fit TRBD2. Germline V CDR1 and CDR2: MNHEY, SMNVEV (reference sequence). This CDR3 has 13 amino acids. V shed 5 bases, J shed 3 bases, and the junction held 3 bases outside the gene matches. CDR3 DNA: TGTGCCAGCAGTCGAGCGGGGGACTACGAGCAGTACTTC. Translation: CASSRAGDYEQYF.

The chain employs TRBV2 and TRBJ1-5, with 7 bases matching TRBD1. This CDR3 has 15 residues. Germline trimming cut 4 bases from V and 2 bases from J; bases unmatched to any gene: 5. Germline lookup yields CDR1 SNHLY and CDR2 FYNNEI. CDR3 DNA sequence: TGTGCCAGCAGTGGCTCAGGGGGAGGCAATCAGCCCCAGCATTTT. It codes for CASSGSGGGNQPQHF.